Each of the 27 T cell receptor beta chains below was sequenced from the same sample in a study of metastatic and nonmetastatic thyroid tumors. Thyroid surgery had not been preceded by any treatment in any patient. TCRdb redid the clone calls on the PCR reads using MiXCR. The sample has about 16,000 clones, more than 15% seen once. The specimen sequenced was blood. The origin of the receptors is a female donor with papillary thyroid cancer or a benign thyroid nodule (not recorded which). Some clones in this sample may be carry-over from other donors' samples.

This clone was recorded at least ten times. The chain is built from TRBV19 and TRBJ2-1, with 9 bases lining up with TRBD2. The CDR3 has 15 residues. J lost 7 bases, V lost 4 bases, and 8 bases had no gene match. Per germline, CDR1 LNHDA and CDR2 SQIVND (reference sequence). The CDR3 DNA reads TGTGCCAGTAGTACGGCTAGCGGGAATTTGAATGAGCAGTTCTTC. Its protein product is CASSTASGNLNEQFF.

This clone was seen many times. The CDR3 DNA sequence: TGTGCCAGCAGCTCAGCGGCAGGGGCGGCTTTCTCGGGCGAGCAGTACTTC. Protein sequence: CASSSAAGAAFSGEQYF. V gene TRBV7-2 combines with J gene TRBJ2-7; a weak D match, TRBD1 (6 bases). The CDR3 has 17 residues. Trimming took off 4 bases at V and 6 bases at J, with 25 bases between the two ends. In germline, CDR1 is SGHTA, CDR2 FQGNSA.

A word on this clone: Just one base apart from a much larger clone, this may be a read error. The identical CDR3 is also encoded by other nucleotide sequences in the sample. This CDR3 is CASSLLSLSYEQYF. CDR3 coding DNA: TGTGCCAGCAGCTTGTTGAGCCTCTCCTACGAGCAGTACTTC. V and J are TRBV5-5 and TRBJ2-7; D remains ambiguous. The V gene lost 1 base and the J gene lost 0 bases, with 8 bases spanning the gap. The CDR3 length is 14 residues. Germline assignment: CDR1 SGHKS and CDR2 YYEKEE (reference sequence).

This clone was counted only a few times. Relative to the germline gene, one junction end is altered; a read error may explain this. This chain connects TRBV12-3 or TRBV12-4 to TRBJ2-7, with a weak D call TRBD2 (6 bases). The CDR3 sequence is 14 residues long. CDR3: CASTRAGSSYERYF. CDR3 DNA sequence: TGTGCCAGCACCCGGGCGGGGTCGAGTTACGAGCGGTACTTC.

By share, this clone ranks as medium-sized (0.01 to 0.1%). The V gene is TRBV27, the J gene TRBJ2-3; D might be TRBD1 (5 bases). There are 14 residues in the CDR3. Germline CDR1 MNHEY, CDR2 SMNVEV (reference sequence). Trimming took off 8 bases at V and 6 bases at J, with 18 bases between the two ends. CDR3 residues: CASSLVNYRDTQYF. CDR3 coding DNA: TGTGCCAGCTCCTTAGTAAACTACAGGGATACGCAGTATTTT.

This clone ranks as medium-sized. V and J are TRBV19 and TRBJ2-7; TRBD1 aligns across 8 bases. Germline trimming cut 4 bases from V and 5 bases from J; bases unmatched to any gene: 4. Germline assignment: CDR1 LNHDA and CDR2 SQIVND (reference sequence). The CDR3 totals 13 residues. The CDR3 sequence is CASSTRTGHEQYF. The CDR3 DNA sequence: TGTGCCAGTAGTACTCGGACAGGGCACGAGCAGTACTTC.

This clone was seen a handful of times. In DNA form, the CDR3 reads TGTAACAGCAGTTACTCAATGGACCCTACCACCGGCTACACCTTC. Protein: CNSSYSMDPTTGYTF. This chain uses TRBV6-5 with TRBJ1-2; D is undetermined. Germline CDR1 reads MNHEY; CDR2 reads SVGAGI. The CDR3 runs 15 residues.

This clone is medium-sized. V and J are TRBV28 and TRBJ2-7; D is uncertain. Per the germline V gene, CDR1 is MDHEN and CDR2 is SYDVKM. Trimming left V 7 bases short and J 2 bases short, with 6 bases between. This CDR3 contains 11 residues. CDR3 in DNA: TGTGCCAGCACATCCCCCTACGAGCAGTACTTC. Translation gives CASTSPYEQYF.

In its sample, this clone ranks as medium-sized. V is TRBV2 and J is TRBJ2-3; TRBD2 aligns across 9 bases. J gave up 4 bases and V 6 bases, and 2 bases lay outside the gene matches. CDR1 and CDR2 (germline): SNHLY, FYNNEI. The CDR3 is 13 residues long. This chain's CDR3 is CASRRLAADTQYF. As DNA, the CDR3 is TGTGCCAGCAGAAGACTAGCGGCAGATACGCAGTATTTT.

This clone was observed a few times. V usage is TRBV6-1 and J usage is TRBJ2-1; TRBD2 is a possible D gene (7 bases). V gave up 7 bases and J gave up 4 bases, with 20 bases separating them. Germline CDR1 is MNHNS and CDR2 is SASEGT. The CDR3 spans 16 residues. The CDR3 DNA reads TGTGCCAGCACCTCAGGGGCGGGGGCTACATACAATGAGCAGTTCTTC. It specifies CASTSGAGATYNEQFF.

CDR3 sequence (DNA): TGTGCCAGCAGCTTGGCAGCGGTACAGTTCTCATACGAGCAGTACTTC. Translated: CASSLAAVQFSYEQYF. The J gene is TRBJ2-7, the V gene TRBV5-5; possible D gene TRBD2, 5 bases. CDR3 length: 16 amino acids. The V gene's germline CDR1 is SGHKS and CDR2 YYEKEE (reference sequence). The V end lost 0 bases, the J end lost 4 bases, and 17 bases lay between the germline ends.

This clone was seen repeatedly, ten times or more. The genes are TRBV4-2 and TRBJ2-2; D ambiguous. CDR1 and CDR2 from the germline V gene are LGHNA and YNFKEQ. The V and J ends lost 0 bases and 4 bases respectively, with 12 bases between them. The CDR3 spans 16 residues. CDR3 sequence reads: CASSQDWPTITGELFF. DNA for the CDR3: TGTGCCAGCAGCCAAGATTGGCCAACAATCACCGGGGAGCTGTTTTTT.

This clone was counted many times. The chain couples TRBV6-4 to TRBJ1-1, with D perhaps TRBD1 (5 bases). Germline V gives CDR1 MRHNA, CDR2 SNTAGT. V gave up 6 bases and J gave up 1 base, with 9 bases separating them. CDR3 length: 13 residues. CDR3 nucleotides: TGTGCCAGCAGATTACAGGAGAACACTGAAGCTTTCTTT. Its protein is CASRLQENTEAFF.

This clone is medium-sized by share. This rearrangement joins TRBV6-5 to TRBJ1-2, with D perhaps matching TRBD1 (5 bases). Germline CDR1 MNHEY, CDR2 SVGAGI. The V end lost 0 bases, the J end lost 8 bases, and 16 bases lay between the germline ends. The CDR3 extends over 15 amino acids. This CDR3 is CASSYSQTVPSGYTF. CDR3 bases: TGTGCCAGCAGTTACTCCCAGACAGTCCCGTCGGGCTACACCTTC.

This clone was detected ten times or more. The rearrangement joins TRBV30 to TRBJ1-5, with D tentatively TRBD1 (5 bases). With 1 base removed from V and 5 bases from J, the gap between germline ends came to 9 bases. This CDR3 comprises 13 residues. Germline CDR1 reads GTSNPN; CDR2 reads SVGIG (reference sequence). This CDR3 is CAWSGQGYQPQHF. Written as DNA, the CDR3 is TGTGCCTGGAGTGGGCAGGGTTATCAGCCCCAGCATTTT. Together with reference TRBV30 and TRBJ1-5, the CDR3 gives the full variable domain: SQTIHQWPATLVQPVGSPLSLECTVEGTSNPNLYWYRQAAGRGLQLLFYSVGIGQISSEVPQNLSASRPQDRQFILSSKKLLLSDSGFYLCAWSGQGYQPQHFGDGTRLSIL.

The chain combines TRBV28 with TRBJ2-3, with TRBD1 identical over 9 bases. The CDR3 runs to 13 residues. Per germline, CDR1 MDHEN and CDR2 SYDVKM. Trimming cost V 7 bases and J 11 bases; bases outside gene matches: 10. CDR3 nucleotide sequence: TGTGCCAGCAAACAGGGGGCCGAAAATATGCAGTATTTT. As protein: CASKQGAENMQYF.

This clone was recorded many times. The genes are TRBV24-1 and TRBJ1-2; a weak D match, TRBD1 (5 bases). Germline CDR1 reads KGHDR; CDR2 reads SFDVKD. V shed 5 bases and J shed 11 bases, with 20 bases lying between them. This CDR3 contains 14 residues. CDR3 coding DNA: TGTGCCACCAGTGGGCCTTGGGGGGGGGACCGATACACCTTC. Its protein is CATSGPWGGDRYTF.

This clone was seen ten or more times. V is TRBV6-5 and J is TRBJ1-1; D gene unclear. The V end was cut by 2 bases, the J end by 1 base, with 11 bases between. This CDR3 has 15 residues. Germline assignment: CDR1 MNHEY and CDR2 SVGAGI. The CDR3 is CASSYLGRQNTEAFF. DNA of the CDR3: TGTGCCAGCAGTTACCTAGGACGTCAGAACACTGAAGCTTTCTTT.

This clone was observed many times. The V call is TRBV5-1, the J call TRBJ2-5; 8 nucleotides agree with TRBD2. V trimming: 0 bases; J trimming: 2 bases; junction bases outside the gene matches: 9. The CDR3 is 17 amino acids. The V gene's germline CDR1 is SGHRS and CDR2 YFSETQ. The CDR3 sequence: CASSLVPAGVTQETQYF. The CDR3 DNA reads TGCGCCAGCAGCTTGGTTCCAGCGGGGGTAACACAAGAGACCCAGTACTTC.

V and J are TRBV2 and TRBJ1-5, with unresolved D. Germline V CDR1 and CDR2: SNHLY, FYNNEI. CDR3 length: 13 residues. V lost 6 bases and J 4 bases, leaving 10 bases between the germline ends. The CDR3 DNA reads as TGTGCCAGCAGACCCATGGGGAATCAGCCCCAGCATTTT. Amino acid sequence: CASRPMGNQPQHF.

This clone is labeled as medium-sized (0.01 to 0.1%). Here the CDR3 reads CASSLAGINSPLHF. Here the CDR3 DNA reads TGTGCCAGCAGCTTAGCAGGGATCAATTCACCCCTCCACTTT. The chain joins TRBV11-1 to TRBJ1-6; no reliable D call. V was trimmed by 0 bases and J by 7 bases, leaving 7 bases between them. This CDR3 region has 14 residues. Germline V lookup: CDR1 SGHAT, CDR2 FQDESV (reference sequence).

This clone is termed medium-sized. The CDR3 DNA reads as TGTGCCAGCAGTTATGGGACAGTGAACACTGAAGCTTTCTTT. This sequence encodes CASSYGTVNTEAFF. This chain connects TRBV25-1 to TRBJ1-1; 7 nucleotides line up with TRBD1. Per germline, CDR1 MGHDK and CDR2 SYGVNS. The CDR3 consists of 14 residues. Trimming took 5 bases from V and 0 from J; bases not matched to a gene: 3.

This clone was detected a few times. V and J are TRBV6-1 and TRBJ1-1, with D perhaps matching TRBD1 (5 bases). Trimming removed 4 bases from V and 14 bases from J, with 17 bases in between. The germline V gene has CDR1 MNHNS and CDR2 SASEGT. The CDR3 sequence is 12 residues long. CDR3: CASSAVSDTPFF. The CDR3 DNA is TGTGCCAGCAGTGCCGTTTCGGACACCCCGTTCTTT.

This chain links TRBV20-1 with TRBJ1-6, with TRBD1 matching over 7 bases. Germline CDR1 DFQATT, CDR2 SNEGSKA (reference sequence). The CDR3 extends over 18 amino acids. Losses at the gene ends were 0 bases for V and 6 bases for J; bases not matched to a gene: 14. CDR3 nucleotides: TGCAGTGCTAGAGATGAGTTTTATCGGGACAGCCCTAATTCACCCCTCCACTTT. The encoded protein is CSARDEFYRDSPNSPLHF.

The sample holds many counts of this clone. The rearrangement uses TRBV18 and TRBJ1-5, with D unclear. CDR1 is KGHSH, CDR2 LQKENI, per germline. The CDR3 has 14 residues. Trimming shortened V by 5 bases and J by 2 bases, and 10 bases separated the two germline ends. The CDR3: CASSVSGGNQPQHF. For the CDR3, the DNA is TGTGCCAGCTCAGTGTCTGGGGGCAATCAGCCCCAGCATTTT.

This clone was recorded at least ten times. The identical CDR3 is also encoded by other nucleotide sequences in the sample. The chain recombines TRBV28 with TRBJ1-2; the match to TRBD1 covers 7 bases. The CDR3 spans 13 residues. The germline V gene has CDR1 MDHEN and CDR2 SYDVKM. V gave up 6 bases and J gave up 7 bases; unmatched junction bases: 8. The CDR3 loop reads CASRPTGNVGYTF. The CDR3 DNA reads TGTGCCAGCAGGCCGACAGGGAATGTTGGCTACACCTTC.

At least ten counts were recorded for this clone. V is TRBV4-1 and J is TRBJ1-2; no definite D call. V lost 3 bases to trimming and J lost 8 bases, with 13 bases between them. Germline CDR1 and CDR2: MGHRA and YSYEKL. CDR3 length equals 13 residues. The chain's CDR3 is CASSHTPGIGYTF. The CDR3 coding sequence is TGCGCCAGCAGCCACACCCCCGGGATCGGCTACACCTTC.